The rows below give T cell receptor beta chains drawn from one sample of a study of shared clonotypes between healthy human individuals. Sequenced by immunoSEQ multiplex PCR; TCRdb stores in-frame clones only, minus some. The top ten clones hold 24% of a sample with about 680,000 clones, 92% of them seen once. The sequencing input was naive CD8+ T cells sorted from blood. These receptors all stem from a man aged 25 to 40 in good health. Both conserved end residues are part of each CDR3. The D gene is left open where the match is weak. The size entry is marked missing in some rows and otherwise reads once, few, many or a size class.

TRBJ2-1 | once | TRBD2 | TRBV5-8 | TGTGCCAGCACCGCCGGGACTAGCGGGTACAATGAGCAGTTCTTC | CASTAGTSGYNEQFF
TRBJ2-1 | - | TRBD2 | TRBV9 | TGTGCCAGCAGCGGGACTAGCGGGATTAGCTCCTACAATGAGCAGTTCTTC | CASSGTSGISSYNEQFF
TRBJ1-5 | - | - | TRBV19 | TGTGCCAGTAGTGACACCAGCAATCAGCCCCAGCATTTT | CASSDTSNQPQHF
TRBJ2-7 | - | - | TRBV28 | TGTGCCAGCAGTTTTAGGGGACTGACTTCCTACGAGCAGTACTTC | CASSFRGLTSYEQYF
TRBJ2-3 | - | - | TRBV9 | TGTGCCAGCAGTGCGGGGGCCGAGGATACGCAGTATTTT | CASSAGAEDTQYF
TRBJ2-5 | - | TRBD1 | TRBV7-9 | TGTGCCAGCAGCTTTGGTACAGGGGGCGAAGAGACCCAGTACTTC | CASSFGTGGEETQYF
TRBJ2-7 | - | - | TRBV14 | TGTGCCAGCAGCCAAGAGGGCCTTTACTCCTACGAGCAGTACTTC | CASSQEGLYSYEQYF
TRBJ2-7 | - | TRBD1 | TRBV27 | TGTGCCAGCAGTTTATCCCGACAGGGATCCTACGAGCAGTACTTC | CASSLSRQGSYEQYF
TRBJ2-3 | few | - | TRBV5-5 | TGTGCCAGCAGCTTTCGGACTCCTAGCACAGATACGCAGTATTTT | CASSFRTPSTDTQYF
TRBJ2-1 | - | TRBD2 | TRBV27 | TGTGCCAGCAGTTTAGGGGGGGTTCCTTACAATGAGCAGTTCTTC | CASSLGGVPYNEQFF
TRBJ1-1 | - | - | TRBV27 | TGTGCCAGCAGTTTAGCCACCTTGGAAAGGCCTTTCTTT | CASSLATLERPFF
TRBJ2-3 | - | TRBD2 | TRBV5-1 | TGCGCCAGCAGCCCGAGACTAGCGGGAGACACAGATACGCAGTATTTT | CASSPRLAGDTDTQYF
TRBJ1-2 | - | - | TRBV5-6 | TGTGCCAGCAGCTTCGGGTCATGGACGGGAAACGGCTACACCTTC | CASSFGSWTGNGYTF
TRBJ2-2 | - | TRBD2 | TRBV4-3 | TGCGCCAGCAGCCAAGGGACGGGGGGAACCGGGGAGCTGTTTTTT | CASSQGTGGTGELFF
TRBJ2-3 | - | TRBD2 | TRBV7-6 | TGTGCCAGCAGCTTAGAACTAGCGGGAGGAGGAGATACGCAGTATTTT | CASSLELAGGGDTQYF
TRBJ2-1 | - | TRBD1 | TRBV18 | TGTGCCAGCTCACCACCGATAACTACTTCAGGGGGCGTGATTTACAATGAGCAGTTCTTC | CASSPPITTSGGVIYNEQFF
TRBJ2-5 | - | - | TRBV9 | TGTGCCAGCAGCGTAGCGGGGACACAAGAGACCCAGTACTTC | CASSVAGTQETQYF
TRBJ2-7 | - | - | TRBV10-1 | TGCGCCAGCAGTGAGGGGGGTATCGTTGGGGAGCAGTACTTC | CASSEGGIVGEQYF
TRBJ1-3 | - | - | TRBV21-1 | TGTGCCAGCAGCAAAATCGGGTCCTCCTCTTCTTCCTCTGGAAACACCATATATTTT | CASSKIGSSSSSSGNTIYF
TRBJ2-5 | - | TRBD1 | TRBV27 | TGTGCCAGCAGTACCCAACAGGGGGGCGAGACCCAGTACTTC | CASSTQQGGETQYF
TRBJ2-1 | - | TRBD2 | TRBV27 | TGTGCCAGCAGTCCAAGCGGGACTAGCGGGATAAGTAGGGGTTTCTTC | CASSPSGTSGISRGFF
TRBJ1-3 | - | - | TRBV4-1 | TGCGCCAGCAGCCCAAGTGGGCACCAGGGAAACACCATATATTTT | CASSPSGHQGNTIYF
TRBJ2-1 | - | TRBD2 | TRBV7-8 | TGTGCCAGCAGCTCTATGGTAGCTAGCGGGAGTCATACCGATGAGCAGTTCTTC | CASSSMVASGSHTDEQFF
TRBJ1-4 | - | TRBD1 | TRBV25-1 | TGTGCCAGCAGTGGTACAGGGGAGGGTTTTGAAAAACTGTTTTTT | CASSGTGEGFEKLFF
TRBJ2-3 | once | TRBD2 | TRBV2 | TGTGCCAGCAGTGAGCAGTGGGAGGGGACAGATACGCAGTATTTT | CASSEQWEGTDTQYF
TRBJ1-2 | - | - | TRBV28 | TGTGCCAGCAGTCTGGGGGGGGCCGAGGGCTACACCTTC | CASSLGGAEGYTF
TRBJ2-5 | - | - | TRBV7-3 | TGTGCCAGCAGCTTTGGCGGAGAGACCCAGTACTTC | CASSFGGETQYF
TRBJ1-1 | - | - | TRBV9 | TGTGCCAGCAGCGTGGGTAAGAACACTGAAGCTTTCTTT | CASSVGKNTEAFF
TRBJ1-1 | - | - | TRBV7-8 | TGTGCCAGCAGCTTTTCCAGGGGGAACACTGAAGCTTTCTTT | CASSFSRGNTEAFF
TRBJ2-4 | - | TRBD2 | TRBV28 | TGTGCCAGCAGTTGGCTAGCGGAAAAGCAGTACTTC | CASSWLAEKQYF
TRBJ2-7 | - | TRBD1 | TRBV6-5 | TGTGCCAGCAGTTACCCGGGACAGGGACCCTACGAGCAGTACTTC | CASSYPGQGPYEQYF
TRBJ1-5 | - | - | TRBV9 | TGTGCCAGCAGCGTAGGGGATAGCAATCAGCCCCAGCATTTT | CASSVGDSNQPQHF
TRBJ2-1 | many | TRBD2 | TRBV10-2 | TGCGCCAGCAGTGAGTTGGTGGGAGGGGCCGGTGAGCAGTTCTTC | CASSELVGGAGEQFF
TRBJ2-7 | - | - | TRBV7-6 | TGTGCCAGCAGCTCAGGGTTCCGGGACGAGCAGTACTTC | CASSSGFRDEQYF
TRBJ2-2 | few | - | TRBV27 | TGTGCCAGCAGCCCGCTGGTCCTGAACACCGGGGAGCTGTTTTTT | CASSPLVLNTGELFF
TRBJ2-4 | - | TRBD1 | TRBV11-3 | TGTGCCAGCAGCTTAGGGGGACAGGGGGAAACCTCCCCCAAAAACATTCAGTACTTC | CASSLGGQGETSPKNIQYF
TRBJ2-7 | - | TRBD1 | TRBV28 | TGTGCCAGCAGTTTATTAGGGACAGGCCTTTCCTACGAGCAGTACTTC | CASSLLGTGLSYEQYF
TRBJ2-7 | - | TRBD2 | TRBV11-2 | TGTGCCAGCAGCTTAGAGGCGACTAGCGGGAGGGATCGTTTCTCCTACGAGCAGTACTTC | CASSLEATSGRDRFSYEQYF
TRBJ1-2 | few | - | TRBV2 | TGTGCCAGCAGTGGGACAGTGGACTATGGCTACACCTTC | CASSGTVDYGYTF
TRBJ2-7 | - | TRBD2 | TRBV10-3 | TGTGCCATCAGTGGCGGACTAGCGGGAGATGTCCACGAGCAGTACTTC | CAISGGLAGDVHEQYF
TRBJ2-7 | - | - | TRBV7-9 | TGTGCCAGCAGCTGGGTGAACGAGCAGTACTTC | CASSWVNEQYF
TRBJ2-1 | - | TRBD1 | TRBV29-1 | TGCAGCGCCTCAGACAGGGGCAATGAGCAGTTCTTC | CSASDRGNEQFF
TRBJ2-1 | - | - | TRBV6-6 | TGTGCCAGCAGTTACCTTAGGGACGATGAGCAGTTCTTC | CASSYLRDDEQFF
TRBJ2-1 | - | TRBD2 | TRBV15 | TGTGCCACCAGTTACGACCGGACTAGCGGGAGAAATGAGCAGTTCTTC | CATSYDRTSGRNEQFF
TRBJ2-7 | - | TRBD1 | TRBV2 | TGTGCCAGCAGTGAAGTATCCGGGACAGGGTGGGAGCAGTACTTC | CASSEVSGTGWEQYF
TRBJ2-1 | - | TRBD2 | TRBV29-1 | TGCAGCGTCGGACTAGCGGGAGGGCGCGACAATGAGCAGTTCTTC | CSVGLAGGRDNEQFF
TRBJ2-7 | - | TRBD1 | TRBV5-1 | TGCGCCAGCAGCTTCGGGACAGGGTCCTACGAGCAGTACTTC | CASSFGTGSYEQYF
TRBJ1-2 | - | - | TRBV5-5 | TGTGCCAGCAGCTTGGTAACAGGCGGGAGCTATGGCTACACCTTC | CASSLVTGGSYGYTF